The 7 T cell receptor beta chains listed next were all sequenced from one sample in a study of T cell responses to AZD1222 COVID-19 vaccine. Sequenced by immunoSEQ multiplex PCR; TCRdb stores in-frame clones only, minus some. The sample yields under 80,000 clones, approximately 88% seen once. Source: peripheral blood, taken on day 0 of AZD1222 vaccination. These receptors all come from an adult in good health.

J is TRBJ1-5 and V is TRBV28; the D gene is possibly TRBD1 (5 bases). The CDR3 is 15 amino acids. The V gene lost 2 bases and the J gene lost 4 bases, with 12 bases spanning the gap. CDR1 is MDHEN and CDR2 is SYDVKM in the germline V gene. In nucleotides, the CDR3 is TGTGCCAGCAGTTTAACGCAGGGTTTAAATCAGCCCCAGCATTTT. The encoded protein is CASSLTQGLNQPQHF.

The chain couples TRBV6-5 to TRBJ1-6, with TRBD1 matching over 7 bases. From germline, CDR1 is MNHEY and CDR2 SVGAGI. J lost 9 bases, V lost 6 bases, and 2 bases had no gene match. The CDR3 contains 12 residues. The CDR3 DNA follows: TGTGCCAGCAGGACAGGGCCTTCACCCCTCCACTTT. Its translation: CASRTGPSPLHF.

In this sample, this clone turned up a few times. CDR3 sequence (DNA): TGTGCCAGCAGTTTACAGAGGGGGCAATATGGCTACACCTTC. As protein: CASSLQRGQYGYTF. The V call is TRBV27, the J call TRBJ1-2, with 7 bases matching TRBD1. V lost 2 bases to trimming and J lost 5 bases; unmatched junction nucleotides: 5. The CDR3 runs to 14 residues. In germline, CDR1 is MNHEY, CDR2 SMNVEV (reference sequence).

This sequence joins TRBV5-1 and TRBJ2-1; weak D call: TRBD1 (5 bases). The length of the CDR3 is 14 residues. In germline, CDR1 is SGHRS, CDR2 YFSETQ. The V gene lost 4 bases and the J gene lost 2 bases, with 10 bases spanning the gap. Written as DNA, the CDR3 is TGCGCCAGCAGCCCGGACAATCCCTACAATGAGCAGTTCTTC. This codes for CASSPDNPYNEQFF.

J is TRBJ2-7 and V is TRBV10-3, with 12 bases aligning to TRBD2. Per germline, CDR1 ENHRY and CDR2 SYGVKD. With V trimmed by 0 bases and J by 3 bases, 3 bases remained unmatched. The CDR3 length is 16 residues. The CDR3: CAISESRLAGVYEQYF. In nucleotides, the CDR3 is TGTGCCATCAGTGAGTCGCGACTAGCGGGAGTCTACGAGCAGTACTTC.

The chain uses TRBV6-5 and TRBJ1-1, with TRBD1 matching over 7 bases. This CDR3 has 14 residues. CDR1 MNHEY and CDR2 SVGAGI come from the germline V gene. Unmatched junction bases numbered 7, after V lost 6 bases and J lost 3 bases. The CDR3 nucleotides are TGTGCCAGCAGCTCGGGACAGAAGTACACTGAAGCTTTCTTT. Translating gives CASSSGQKYTEAFF.

This chain connects TRBV10-3 to TRBJ2-1; tentatively, D is TRBD2 (7 bases). Germline-derived CDR1 and CDR2 are ENHRY and SYGVKD. This CDR3 contains 15 residues. Trimming stripped 0 bases from V and 5 bases from J, with 11 bases between. DNA for the CDR3: TGTGCCATCAGTGAGTCGGGGGGGGCCAACAATGAGCAGTTCTTC. This encodes CAISESGGANNEQFF.